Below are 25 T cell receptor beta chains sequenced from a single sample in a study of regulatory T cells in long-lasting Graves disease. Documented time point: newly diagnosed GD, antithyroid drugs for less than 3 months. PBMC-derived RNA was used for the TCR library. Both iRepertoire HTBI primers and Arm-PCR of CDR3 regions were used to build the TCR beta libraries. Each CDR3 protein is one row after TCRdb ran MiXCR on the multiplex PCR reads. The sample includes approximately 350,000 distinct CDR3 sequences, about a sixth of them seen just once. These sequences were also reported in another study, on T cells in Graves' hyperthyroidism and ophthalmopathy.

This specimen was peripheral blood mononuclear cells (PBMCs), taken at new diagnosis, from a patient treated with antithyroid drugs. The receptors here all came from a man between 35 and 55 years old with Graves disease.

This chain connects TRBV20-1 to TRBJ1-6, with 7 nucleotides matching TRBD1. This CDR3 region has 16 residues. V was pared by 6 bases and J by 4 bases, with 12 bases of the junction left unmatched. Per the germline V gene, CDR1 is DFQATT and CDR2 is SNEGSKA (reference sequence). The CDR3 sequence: CSARTSGTAYNSPLHF. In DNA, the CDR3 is TGCAGTGCGAGGACCTCCGGGACAGCGTATAATTCACCCCTCCACTTT.

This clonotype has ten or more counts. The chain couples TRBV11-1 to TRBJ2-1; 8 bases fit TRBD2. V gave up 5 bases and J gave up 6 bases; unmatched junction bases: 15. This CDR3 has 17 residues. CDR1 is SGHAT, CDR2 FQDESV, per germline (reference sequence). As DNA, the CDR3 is TGTGCCAGCAGCCGGGGGGGGGCGGGGGCCATTGGCAATGAGCAGTTCTTC. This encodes CASSRGGAGAIGNEQFF.

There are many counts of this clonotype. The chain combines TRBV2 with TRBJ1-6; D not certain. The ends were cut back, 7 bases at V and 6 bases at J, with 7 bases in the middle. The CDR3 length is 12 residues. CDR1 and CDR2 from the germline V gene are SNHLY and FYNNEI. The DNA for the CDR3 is TGTGCCAGCACTAAGACTAATTCACCCCTCCACTTT. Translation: CASTKTNSPLHF.

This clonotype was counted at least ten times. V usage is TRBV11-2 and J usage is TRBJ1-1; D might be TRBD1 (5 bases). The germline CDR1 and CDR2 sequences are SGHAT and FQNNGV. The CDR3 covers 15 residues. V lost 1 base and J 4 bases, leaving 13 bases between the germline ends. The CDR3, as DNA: TGTGCCAGCAGCTTAGGGTTGGGGGGATCCACTGAAGCTTTCTTT. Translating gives CASSLGLGGSTEAFF. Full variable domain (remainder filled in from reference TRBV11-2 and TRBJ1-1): EAGVAQSPRYKIIEKRQSVAFWCNPISGHATLYWYQQILGQGPKLLIQFQNNGVVDDSQLPKDRFSAERLKGVDSTLKIQPAKLEDSAVYLCASSLGLGGSTEAFFGQGTRLTVV.

The CDR3 spells CSARTVGRLNTEAFF. CDR3 nucleotides: TGCAGTGCTAGAACGGTGGGGCGGCTGAACACTGAAGCTTTCTTT. J is TRBJ1-1 and V is TRBV20-1; tentative D call: TRBD1 (5 bases). This CDR3 contains 15 residues. The germline gives CDR1 DFQATT, CDR2 SNEGSKA (reference sequence). V dropped 2 bases and J dropped 0 bases, with 13 bases sitting between them.

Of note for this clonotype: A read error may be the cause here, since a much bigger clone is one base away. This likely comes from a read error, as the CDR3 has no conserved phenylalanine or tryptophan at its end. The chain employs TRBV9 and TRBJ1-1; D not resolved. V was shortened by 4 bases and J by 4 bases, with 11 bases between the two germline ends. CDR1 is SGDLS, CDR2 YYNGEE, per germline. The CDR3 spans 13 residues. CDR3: CASSPSGVTEAFS. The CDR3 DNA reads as TGTGCCAGCAGCCCCTCCGGGGTCACTGAAGCTTTCTCT.

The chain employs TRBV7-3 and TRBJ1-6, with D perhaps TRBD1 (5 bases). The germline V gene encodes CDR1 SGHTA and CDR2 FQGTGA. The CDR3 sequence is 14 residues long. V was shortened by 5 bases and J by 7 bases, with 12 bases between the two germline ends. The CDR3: CASSRGTKNSPLHF. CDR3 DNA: TGTGCCAGCAGCCGCGGGACCAAGAATTCACCCCTCCACTTT.

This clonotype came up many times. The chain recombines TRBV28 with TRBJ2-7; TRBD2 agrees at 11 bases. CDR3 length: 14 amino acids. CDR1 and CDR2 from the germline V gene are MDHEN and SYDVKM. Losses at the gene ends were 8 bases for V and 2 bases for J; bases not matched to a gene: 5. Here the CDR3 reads CASLVSGGAYEQYF. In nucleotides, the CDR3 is TGTGCCAGCCTCGTTAGCGGGGGGGCCTACGAGCAGTACTTC.

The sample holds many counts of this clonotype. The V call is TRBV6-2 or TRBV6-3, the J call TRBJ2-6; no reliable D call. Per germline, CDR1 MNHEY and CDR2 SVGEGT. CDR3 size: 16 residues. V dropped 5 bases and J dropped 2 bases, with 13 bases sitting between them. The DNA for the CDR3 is TGTGCCAGCAGTACCCGGGTCGTGACTGGGGCCAACGTCCTGACTTTC. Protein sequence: CASSTRVVTGANVLTF.

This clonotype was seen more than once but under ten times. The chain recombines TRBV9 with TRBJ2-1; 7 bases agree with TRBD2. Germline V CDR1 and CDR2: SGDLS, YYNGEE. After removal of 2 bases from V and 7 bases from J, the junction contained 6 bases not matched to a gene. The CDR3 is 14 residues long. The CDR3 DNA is TGTGCCAGCAGCGTTCGACTAGCCGGGAATGAGCAGTTCTTC. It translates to CASSVRLAGNEQFF.

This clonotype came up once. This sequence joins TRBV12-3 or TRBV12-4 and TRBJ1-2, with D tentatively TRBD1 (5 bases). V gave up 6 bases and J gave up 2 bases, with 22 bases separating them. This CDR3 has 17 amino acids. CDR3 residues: CASSVDVRVTDNYGYTF. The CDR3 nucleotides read TGTGCCAGCAGCGTAGACGTCAGGGTGACAGACAACTATGGCTACACCTTC.

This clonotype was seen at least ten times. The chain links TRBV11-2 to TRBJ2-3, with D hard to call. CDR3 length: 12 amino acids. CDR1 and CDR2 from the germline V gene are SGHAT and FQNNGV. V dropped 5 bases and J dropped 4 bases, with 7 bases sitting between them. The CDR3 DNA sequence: TGTGCCAGCAGCCAATGGTCAGATACGCAGTATTTT. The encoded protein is CASSQWSDTQYF. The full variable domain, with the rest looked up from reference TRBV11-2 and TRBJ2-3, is EAGVAQSPRYKIIEKRQSVAFWCNPISGHATLYWYQQILGQGPKLLIQFQNNGVVDDSQLPKDRFSAERLKGVDSTLKIQPAKLEDSAVYLCASSQWSDTQYFGPGTRLTVL.

In DNA, the CDR3 is TGTGCCAGCAGTCCTCAGGGTTTAGATAGCAATCAGCCCCAGCATTTT. It yields the protein CASSPQGLDSNQPQHF. The V and J genes are TRBV6-1 and TRBJ1-5; TRBD1 might be the D (5 bases). Looked up from germline, CDR1 is MNHNS and CDR2 is SASEGT. The V gene lost 5 bases and the J gene lost 0 bases, with 14 bases spanning the gap. This CDR3 is built from 16 residues.

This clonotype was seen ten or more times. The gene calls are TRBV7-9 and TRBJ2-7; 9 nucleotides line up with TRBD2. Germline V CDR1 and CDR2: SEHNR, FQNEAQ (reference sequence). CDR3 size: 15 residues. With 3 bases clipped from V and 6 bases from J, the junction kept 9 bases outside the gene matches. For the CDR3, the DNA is TGTGCCAGCAGCTTTAGCGGGGGCCCTCCTGGCGAGCAGTACTTC. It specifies CASSFSGGPPGEQYF.

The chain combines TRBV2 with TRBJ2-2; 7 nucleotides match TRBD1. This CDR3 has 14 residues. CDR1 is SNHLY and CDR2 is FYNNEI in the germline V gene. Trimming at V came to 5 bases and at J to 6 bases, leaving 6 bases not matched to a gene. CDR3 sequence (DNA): TGTGCCAGCAGTAGACAGGGAACGGCCGGGGAGCTGTTTTTT. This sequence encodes CASSRQGTAGELFF.

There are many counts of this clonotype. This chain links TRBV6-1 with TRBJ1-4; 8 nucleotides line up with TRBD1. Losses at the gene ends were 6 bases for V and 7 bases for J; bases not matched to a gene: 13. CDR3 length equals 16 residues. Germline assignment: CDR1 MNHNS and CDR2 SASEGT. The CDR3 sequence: CASSPSWTGWAEKLFF. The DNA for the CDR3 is TGTGCCAGCAGCCCGTCGTGGACAGGGTGGGCTGAAAAACTGTTTTTT.

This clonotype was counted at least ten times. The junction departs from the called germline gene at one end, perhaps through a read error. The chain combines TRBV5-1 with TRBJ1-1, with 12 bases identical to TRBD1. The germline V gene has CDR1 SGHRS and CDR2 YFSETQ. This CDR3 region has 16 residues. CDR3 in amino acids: CASRRGTGGIDTEAFF. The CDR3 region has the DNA TGCGCCAGCAGACGCGGGACAGGGGGCATTGACACGGAAGCTTTCTTT.

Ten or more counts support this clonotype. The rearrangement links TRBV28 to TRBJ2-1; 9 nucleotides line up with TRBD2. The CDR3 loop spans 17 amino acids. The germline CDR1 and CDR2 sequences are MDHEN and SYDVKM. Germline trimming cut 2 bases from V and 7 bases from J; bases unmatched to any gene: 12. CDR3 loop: CASSLTVGSGGGNEQFF. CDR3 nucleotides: TGTGCCAGCAGTTTAACCGTCGGTAGCGGGGGTGGAAATGAGCAGTTCTTC.

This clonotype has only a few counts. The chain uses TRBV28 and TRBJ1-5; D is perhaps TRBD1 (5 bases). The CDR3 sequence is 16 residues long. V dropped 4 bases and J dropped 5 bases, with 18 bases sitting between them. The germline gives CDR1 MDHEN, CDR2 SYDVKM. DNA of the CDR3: TGTGCCAGCAGTTACCCCCGTTACAGGACCGATCAGCCCCAGCATTTT. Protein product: CASSYPRYRTDQPQHF.

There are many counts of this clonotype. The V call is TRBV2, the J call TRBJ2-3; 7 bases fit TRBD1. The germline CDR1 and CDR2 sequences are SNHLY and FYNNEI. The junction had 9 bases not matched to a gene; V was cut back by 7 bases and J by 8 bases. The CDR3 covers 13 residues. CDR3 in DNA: TGTGCCAGCACCTGGGACAGCTCGGGTACGCAGTATTTT. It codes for CASTWDSSGTQYF.

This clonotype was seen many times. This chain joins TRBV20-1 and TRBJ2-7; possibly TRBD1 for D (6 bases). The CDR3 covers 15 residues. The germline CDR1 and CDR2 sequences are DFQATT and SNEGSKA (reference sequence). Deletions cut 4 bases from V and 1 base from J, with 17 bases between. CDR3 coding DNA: TGCAGTGCTACGACCCCAGGGGCTAGGTCCTACGAGCAGTACTTC. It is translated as CSATTPGARSYEQYF.

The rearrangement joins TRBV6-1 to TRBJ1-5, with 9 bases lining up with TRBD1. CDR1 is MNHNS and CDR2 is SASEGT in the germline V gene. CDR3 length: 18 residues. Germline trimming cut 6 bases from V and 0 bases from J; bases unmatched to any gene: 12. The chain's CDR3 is CASRPDRGDFYSNQPQHF. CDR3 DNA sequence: TGTGCCAGCAGACCGGACAGGGGAGATTTTTATAGCAATCAGCCCCAGCATTTT.

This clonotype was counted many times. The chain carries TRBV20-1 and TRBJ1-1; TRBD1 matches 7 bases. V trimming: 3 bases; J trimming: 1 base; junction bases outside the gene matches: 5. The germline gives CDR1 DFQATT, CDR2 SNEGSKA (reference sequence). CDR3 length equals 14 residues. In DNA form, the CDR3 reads TGCAGTGCTAGCCCCCGGACAGGGAACACTGAAGCTTTCTTT. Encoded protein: CSASPRTGNTEAFF.

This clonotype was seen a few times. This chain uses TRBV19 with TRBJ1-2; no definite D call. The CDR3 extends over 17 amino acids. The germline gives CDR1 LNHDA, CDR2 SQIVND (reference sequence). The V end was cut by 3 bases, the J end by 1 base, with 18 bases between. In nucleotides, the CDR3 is TGTGCCAGTAGTATCCCTTGGACTGGAATGGTTAACTATGGCTACACCTTC. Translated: CASSIPWTGMVNYGYTF.

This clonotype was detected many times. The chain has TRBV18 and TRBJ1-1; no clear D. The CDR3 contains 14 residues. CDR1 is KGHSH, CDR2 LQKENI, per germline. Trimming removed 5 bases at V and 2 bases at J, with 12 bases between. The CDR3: CASSISTANTEAFF. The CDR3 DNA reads TGTGCCAGCTCAATTTCTACAGCTAACACTGAAGCTTTCTTT.